Listed below are T cell receptor beta chains from one sample, sequenced in a study of blood T cell repertoires in COVID-19. Repertoires were generated with immunoSEQ multiplex PCR, while TCRdb's copy carries only in-frame clones and drops some. The table has over 130,000 clones, about 87% seen once; the top ten hold 3.9%. Input material: PBMCs or T cells enriched from blood (not recorded which). These receptors all come from a man in his fifties in a cohort exposed to, infected with or recovered from COVID-19 (not recorded which). Both conserved end residues are part of each CDR3. The D gene is left open where the match is weak. Clone size appears in some rows only: once, few, many, or a class for an expanded clone.

j_call d_call clone_size v_call cdr3_nt cdr3_aa
TRBJ1-1 NA few TRBV5-1 TGCGCCAGCAGCTGGGGCACGAACACTGAAGCTTTCTTT CASSWGTNTEAFF
TRBJ1-2 NA NA TRBV24-1 TGTGCCACCAGTGACCCGGACAGTAACTATGGCTACACCTTC CATSDPDSNYGYTF
TRBJ2-3 NA once TRBV28 TGTGCCAGCAGTTTCAAACAGGGAACAGATACGCAGTATTTT CASSFKQGTDTQYF
TRBJ1-2 NA NA TRBV29-1 TGCAGCGTACAGCTCGATGGCTACACCTTC CSVQLDGYTF
TRBJ2-7 NA NA TRBV4-3 TGCGCCAGCAGCCAAGATGTCCAGGGCTACGAGCAGTACTTC CASSQDVQGYEQYF
TRBJ1-1 TRBD1 once TRBV6-5 TGTGCCAGCAGGGAGCCCGACAGGGGTAACACTGAAGCTTTCTTT CASREPDRGNTEAFF
TRBJ2-1 TRBD2 NA TRBV5-6 TGTGCCAGCAGGTTGGGTGCTCTAGCGGGGGGTCCATATTACAATGAGCAGTTCTTC CASRLGALAGGPYYNEQFF
TRBJ1-3 NA NA TRBV4-3 TGCGCCAGCAGCAAGGACAGCGGATTTGGAAACACCATATATTTT CASSKDSGFGNTIYF
TRBJ2-7 TRBD2 NA TRBV7-2 TGTGCCAGCAGCGCTGATACCAGCGGGGGATTTTACGAGCAGTACTTC CASSADTSGGFYEQYF
TRBJ2-5 TRBD1 NA TRBV10-2 TGCGCCAGCAGTGAGTCCGGGGCAGGGGGCAGGGAGACCCAGTACTTC CASSESGAGGRETQYF
TRBJ2-3 NA NA TRBV27 TGTGCCAGCAGTTTATCCGGAGGTTGGACAGATACGCAGTATTTT CASSLSGGWTDTQYF
TRBJ2-1 NA NA TRBV5-5 TGTGCCAGCAGCTTGCTTTATGAGCAGTTCTTC CASSLLYEQFF
TRBJ2-1 TRBD1 NA TRBV3-1/TRBV3-2 TGTGCCAGCAGCCATGACAGGGGCAATGAGCAGTTCTTC CASSHDRGNEQFF
TRBJ2-7 NA few TRBV15 TGTGCCACCAGCAGAGGCAGGGCCTCCTACGAGCAGTACTTC CATSRGRASYEQYF
TRBJ1-3 TRBD1 NA TRBV20-1 TGCAGTGCTAGTGCCGGGACAGGGACTGGAAACACCATATATTTT CSASAGTGTGNTIYF
TRBJ2-1 TRBD2 NA TRBV30 TGTGCCTGGAGTGCTAGCGGGGACGAGCAGTTCTTC CAWSASGDEQFF
TRBJ1-2 NA NA TRBV18 TGTGCCAGCTCACCAGGACAGACGGGAGGCTACACCTTC CASSPGQTGGYTF
TRBJ2-5 TRBD2 NA TRBV4-1 TGCGCCAGCAGCCAATTATCGGGGGGGTACCAAGAGACCCAGTACTTC CASSQLSGGYQETQYF
TRBJ2-3 TRBD2 NA TRBV5-1 TGCGCCAGCAGCTCAGCTACGGACTGGGAGGGGTTCTCTTTCAGCACAGATACGCAGTATTTT CASSSATDWEGFSFSTDTQYF
TRBJ2-7 TRBD2 NA TRBV7-2 TGTGCCAGCAGCTTAGCAGCGGGAGAGGGCGAGCAGTACTTC CASSLAAGEGEQYF
TRBJ2-5 NA NA TRBV27 TGTGCCAGCAGTCTCCAACCCCTACCGGAGACCCAGTACTTC CASSLQPLPETQYF
TRBJ2-1 TRBD2 few TRBV9 TGTGCCAGCAGCGAATTTAGCGGGTCAAACAATGAGCAGTTCTTC CASSEFSGSNNEQFF
TRBJ2-7 TRBD2 once TRBV5-4 TGTGCCAGCAGCTTGGGCGGGAGGGCGGACGAGCAGTACTTC CASSLGGRADEQYF
TRBJ1-2 NA once TRBV30 TGTGCCTGGTGGGGGCAGGCTTATGGCTACACCTTC CAWWGQAYGYTF
TRBJ1-4 TRBD1 NA TRBV11-2 TGTGCCAGCAGCTGGGGACAGACGAATGAAAAACTGTTTTTT CASSWGQTNEKLFF
TRBJ2-1 NA NA TRBV7-7 TGTGCCAGCAGCCCGGGACTTAGCTCCTACAATGAGCAGTTCTTC CASSPGLSSYNEQFF
TRBJ2-2 NA NA TRBV5-1 TGCGCCAGCAGCACCCCCAACGCGGGTACCGGGGAGCTGTTTTTT CASSTPNAGTGELFF
TRBJ1-6 NA NA TRBV5-6 TGTGCCAGCAGCTTGGGGAGTAAGGATTCACCCCTCCACTTT CASSLGSKDSPLHF
TRBJ1-3 TRBD1 NA TRBV29-1 TGCAGCGCGTCGGACAGGGTGGGAAACACCATATATTTT CSASDRVGNTIYF
TRBJ2-1 NA once TRBV20-1 TGCAGTGCTCCGACAAGCAATGAGCAGTTCTTC CSAPTSNEQFF
TRBJ1-5 NA NA TRBV28 TGTGCCAGCAGCCTTGGACAGCACAATCAGCCCCAGCATTTT CASSLGQHNQPQHF
TRBJ2-7 NA NA TRBV20-1 TGCAGTGCTAGCCTAGCGTGGCAGTACTTC CSASLAWQYF
TRBJ2-7 TRBD1 NA TRBV2 TGTGCCAGCAGATCCACAGACAGGGTCGGGTACGAGCAGTACTTC CASRSTDRVGYEQYF
TRBJ2-7 TRBD1 NA TRBV27 TGTGCCAGCTCCCCCGGGACAGGGGGCAGGAACGAGCAGTACTTC CASSPGTGGRNEQYF
TRBJ2-5 NA NA TRBV18 TGTGCCAGCTCATTCGCCGGGGGAAAAGAGACCCAGTACTTC CASSFAGGKETQYF
TRBJ2-1 NA once TRBV28 TGTGCCAGCAGTTTAATCGGCGGGTGGAGCTCCTACAATGAGCAGTTCTTC CASSLIGGWSSYNEQFF
TRBJ2-1 TRBD1 NA TRBV7-2 TGTGCCAGCAGCCTGACAGGGGTTCGCAATGAGCAGTTCTTC CASSLTGVRNEQFF
TRBJ1-5 TRBD1 NA TRBV6-5 TGTGCCAGCAGACACGGACAGGGAGGTCAGCCCCAGCATTTT CASRHGQGGQPQHF
TRBJ2-3 TRBD2 NA TRBV13 TGTGCCAGCAGCTTAATCAGCGGGAGTGTTCTGACAGATACGCAGTATTTT CASSLISGSVLTDTQYF
TRBJ2-2 NA NA TRBV2 TGTGCCAGCAGTGTGGCGACAGTAAGAGGGGAGCTGTTTTTT CASSVATVRGELFF
TRBJ1-1 NA NA TRBV18 TGTGCCAGCTCAGCAGCCGGGAAGAACACTGAAGCTTTCTTT CASSAAGKNTEAFF
TRBJ1-1 NA NA TRBV2 TGTGCCAGCTGCGGGTCTAACACTGAAGCTTTCTTT CASCGSNTEAFF
TRBJ2-1 TRBD1 NA TRBV10-3 TGTGCCATCAGTGAGTCATGGGGACAGGGAGGAAATGAGCAGTTCTTC CAISESWGQGGNEQFF
TRBJ1-6 TRBD1 NA TRBV7-2 TGTGCCAGCACCGATGCGACAGGGGCTAGCAGTGTTCGGAATTCACCCCTCCACTTT CASTDATGASSVRNSPLHF
TRBJ2-5 NA NA TRBV5-5 TGTGCCAGCAGCTGGGAGCCGTACCAAGAGACCCAGTACTTC CASSWEPYQETQYF
TRBJ2-5 TRBD1 once TRBV2 TGTGCCAGCAGCCTGGACAGGGATTATCAGTACTTC CASSLDRDYQYF
TRBJ1-2 NA NA TRBV9 TGTGCCAGCAGCGCCGGGGGGGACTACACCTTC CASSAGGDYTF
TRBJ2-4 TRBD1 NA TRBV19 TGTGCCAGTAGTCAACAGGGGGGAATAAACATTCAGTACTTC CASSQQGGINIQYF
TRBJ2-3 NA NA TRBV6-2/TRBV6-3 TGTGCCAGCAGTTCCCTGCAGGGGCTCGTATCCACAGATACGCAGTATTTT CASSSLQGLVSTDTQYF
TRBJ1-2 TRBD1 NA TRBV4-3 TGCGCCAGCAGCCAAGAATGGGCAGGGGGTGGCTACACCTTC CASSQEWAGGGYTF
TRBJ1-5 TRBD1 NA TRBV23-1 TGCGCCAGCAGTCTCTCGGCGACAGGGGGAAATCAGCCCCAGCATTTT CASSLSATGGNQPQHF
TRBJ1-6 NA NA TRBV2 TGTGCCAGCAGTGTGGCCCCCGGGGATTCACCCCTCCACTTT CASSVAPGDSPLHF
TRBJ1-2 NA NA TRBV28 TGTGCCAGCAGTTTGGGGCCGCTGTTGGGAGGCTACACCTTC CASSLGPLLGGYTF
TRBJ1-4 TRBD1 NA TRBV10-3 TGTGCCATCAGTGAGAGGGACAGGGGGCTGTCGGGTGAAAAACTGTTTTTT CAISERDRGLSGEKLFF